This TCR beta chain was recorded in a study of identical twins (dated by TCRdb to 2016 to 2018). Describing the broader study: The study deep-sequenced TCR alpha and beta repertoires from monozygotic twins, unrelated adults of various ages and cord blood to test whether fetal clonotypes persist. Replicate twin experiments were performed at different times using different library preparation protocols to rule out contamination.

Every donor in the study was a healthy Caucasian. The twin cohort consisted of three pairs of female monozygotic twins, all aged roughly 18 to 29 years. Peripheral blood mononuclear cells were the source from which RNA for the TCR libraries was isolated. Only a few counts were recorded for this clonotype. Its antigen remains undetermined. The input lacks base qualities; no much larger clone sits a single base away. The library came from 5' RACE. Sequencing was carried out with an Illumina HiSeq 2000. A universal primer binding site was added through template switching, and the final cDNA carried a unique molecular identifier so that TCR cDNA molecules could be counted accurately. Specific primers in the conserved constant-segment region were used to synthesize first-strand cDNA for TCR alpha and beta chains. Each cDNA library was double barcoded, with a SMART-Mk sample barcode plus Illumina barcodes, to control for contamination. Two successive PCR steps introduced TruSeq adapter sequences along with Illumina sample barcodes. Sequencing of the TCR alpha and beta cDNA libraries was done on the Illumina HiSeq platform using custom primers. The published analysis was carried out like this. MiGEC was used to process raw reads and extract unique molecular identifiers, and MiXCR was used to find CDR3 positions. Recombination models were inferred per individual with the repgenHMM and IGoR tools using an EM algorithm. The tcR package in R was used for shared clonotype analysis, with sharing normalized by the product of cloneset sizes. Out-of-frame nonproductive sequences were analyzed to study raw recombination free of thymic and clonal selection effects. Through fastp at Q25 and MiXCR, TCRdb rebuilt clones from the public reads, retaining in-frame beta chains. Rows merge per CDR3 protein into single entries with the most common DNA and genes. The V and J calls here are based on TCRdb, not the publication. Across this sample there are roughly 720,000 distinct CDR3 sequences, with 18% seen only once. Less than 15% of the sample is in the top ten clones.

Overall study outcomes, separate from this receptor: Zero-insertion analyses could be partly confounded by invariant T cells such as MAIT and iNKT, although diverse VJ usage argued against such confounding for most clonotypes. Compared with coincidental sharing between unrelated individuals, out-of-frame TCR alpha sequences shared between twins had an excess of sequences with low generation probability. Excess twin sharing in beta out-of-frame sequences was weaker because fewer shared sequences lowered the signal-to-noise ratio. Fewer insertions were carried by abundant cord blood beta clonotypes, a similar but weaker trend appeared in young adult naive repertoires, and no such trend appeared in memory repertoires. Because the same donors could not be followed over many years, the conclusions relied on cross-sectional statistical analysis. In monozygotic twins, recombination models systematically underestimated out-of-frame TCR alpha sharing, but the models matched the sharing seen between unrelated individuals.

The same specimen was also included in a second study, on T cells expressing NK-cell markers. From the second report: Three sorted T-cell subsets (CD3+CD56+NKG2C+, CD3+CD56+NKG2C- and CD3+CD56-NKG2C+) from seven to nine donors had their TCR beta-chain repertoires profiled. Seven of the eight sequenced donors were HCMV-seropositive and one was HCMV-seronegative. In several experiments an anti-gammadeltaTCR antibody was added to restrict sorting to alphabetaTCR-expressing T cells. In more than 5 donors, the dominant CD3+CD56+NKG2C+ clonotypes ranked among the top 10 CD8+ clonotypes, making up about 1.0-8% of CD8+ T cells. Those dominant clonotypes were again the most abundant among CD3+CD56-NKG2C+ cells in a handful of donors, at roughly 25-60.1%. Whether the expanded NKG2C-expressing T cell clones were specific for HCMV antigens remained unclear. The study sequenced eight donors, all healthy volunteers chosen at random: three men and five women. HCMV-specific IgG was detected in serum with a commercial ELISA kit to determine HCMV serostatus. Bulk peripheral blood T-cell repertoires were additionally sequenced from unsorted PBMC for roughly six donors. MIGEC was used to demultiplex reads and group reads by UMI, and MiTCR was used to assemble and quantify clonotypes. To exclude erroneous sequences, only TCR cDNA sequences supported by at least two reads were retained. Downstream repertoire analysis used the tcR package, and clonotypes were matched across fractions by CDR3 nucleotide sequence plus V segment. Antigen specificity was annotated against VDJdb with VDJmatch, allowing one amino acid substitution in CDR3.

The sequencing input was PBMCs. This TCR was recovered from a woman between 18 and 30 years old in good health.

The CDR3 protein is CASSLAAGGDTGELFF. In nucleotides, the sequence is TGTGCCAGCAGCTTAGCCGCGGGAGGGGACACCGGGGAGCTGTTTTTT. Here the chain combines TRBV7-2 and TRBJ2-2, with TRBD2 matching 9 junction bases. The CDR3 measures 16 amino acids from cysteine to phenylalanine. Of the read, only the CDR3 DNA is kept; its 48 bases are in frame from base 1. For this chain, trimming is 0 bases at the V end and 3 bases at the J end, and the number of junction bases without a gene match is 2. CDR1 and CDR2 are read off the germline V gene as SGHTA and FQGNSA.